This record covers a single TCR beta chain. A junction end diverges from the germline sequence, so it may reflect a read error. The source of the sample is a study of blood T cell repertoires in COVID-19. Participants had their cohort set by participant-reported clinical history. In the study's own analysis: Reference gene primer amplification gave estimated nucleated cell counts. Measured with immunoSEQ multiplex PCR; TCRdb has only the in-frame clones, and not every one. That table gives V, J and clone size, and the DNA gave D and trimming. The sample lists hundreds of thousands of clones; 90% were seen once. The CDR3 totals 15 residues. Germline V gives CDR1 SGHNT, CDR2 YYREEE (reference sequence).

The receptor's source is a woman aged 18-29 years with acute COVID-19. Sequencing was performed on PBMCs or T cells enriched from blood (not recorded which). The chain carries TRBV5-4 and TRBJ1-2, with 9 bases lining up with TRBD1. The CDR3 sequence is CASSLDRGVAYGYTF. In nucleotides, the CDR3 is TGTGCCAGCAGTTTGGACAGGGGAGTTGCCTATGGCTACACCTTC.